These 32 T cell receptor beta chains share one sample of origin, sequenced in a study of post-analysis software for immune sequencing data. General study points: Compared with controls, patients had more of about five TRBV segments, including TRBV5-6, TRBV5-1 and TRBV20-1.

Antigen specificity for these receptors is unknown. The TCR beta cDNA libraries carried unique molecular identifiers. TCRdb fed the PCR reads into MiXCR, producing one record per CDR3 protein. The data hold roughly 580,000 distinct CDR3 sequences, with roughly 40% observed a single time. The sequencing input was blood. The receptors come from a girl aged 5 to 17 with multiple sclerosis.

This clonotype has only a few counts. The chain joins TRBV4-2 to TRBJ2-7; TRBD2 agrees at 8 bases. CDR1 and CDR2 (germline): LGHNA, YNFKEQ. The CDR3 extends over 16 amino acids. Trimming removed 4 bases from V and 0 bases from J; junction bases left unmatched: 8. The CDR3 region is CASSPYTSGYSYEQYF. DNA for the CDR3: TGTGCCAGCAGCCCCTATACTAGCGGCTACTCCTACGAGCAGTACTTC.

V is TRBV15 and J is TRBJ2-7; 7 bases are a match to TRBD1. The germline CDR1 and CDR2 sequences are LNHNV and YYDKDF (reference sequence). The CDR3 extends over 14 amino acids. With V trimmed by 0 bases and J by 3 bases, 2 bases remained unmatched. The CDR3 nucleotides are TGTGCCACCAGCAGAGATCGGACAGGCTACGAGCAGTACTTC. Protein product: CATSRDRTGYEQYF.

The chain recombines TRBV3-1 with TRBJ1-2; D is undetermined. Per the germline V gene, CDR1 is LGHDT and CDR2 is YNNKEL (reference sequence). The CDR3 is 13 amino acids. Trimming removed 1 base from V and 7 bases from J, with 10 bases in between. DNA of the CDR3: TGTGCCAGCAGCCAAGGGGGAGGATCTGGCTACACCTTC. This gives the protein CASSQGGGSGYTF.

The chain is built from TRBV12-3 or TRBV12-4 and TRBJ1-4; no clear D. V lost 4 bases and J 12 bases, leaving 18 bases between the germline ends. The CDR3 sequence is 14 residues long. This CDR3 is CASSSGSISGELFF. CDR3 bases: TGTGCCAGCAGTTCCGGTTCGATTTCCGGGGAACTGTTTTTT.

V is TRBV4-1 and J is TRBJ2-2, with TRBD2 matching 13 bases. Trimming removed 4 bases from V and 6 bases from J; junction bases left unmatched: 5. This CDR3 contains 16 residues. Germline loops: CDR1 MGHRA, CDR2 YSYEKL. The CDR3 loop is CASSRGLAGAAGELFF. Written as DNA, the CDR3 is TGCGCCAGCAGCCGCGGACTAGCGGGAGCCGCCGGGGAGCTGTTTTTT.

The chain employs TRBV5-1 and TRBJ2-1, with TRBD2 matching over 13 bases. V gave up 5 bases and J gave up 8 bases; unmatched junction bases: 10. CDR3 length: 16 amino acids. Germline V gene data show CDR1 as SGHRS and CDR2 as YFSETQ. The CDR3: CASSWTSGGREDEQFF. In DNA form, the CDR3 reads TGCGCCAGCAGTTGGACTAGCGGGGGCAGGGAAGATGAGCAGTTCTTC.

J is TRBJ1-6 and V is TRBV27; TRBD1 agrees at 8 bases. The CDR3 length is 14 residues. Germline V lookup: CDR1 MNHEY, CDR2 SMNVEV (reference sequence). After removal of 2 bases from V and 7 bases from J, the junction contained 1 base not matched to a gene. CDR3 loop: CASSLGTGNSPLHF. In DNA form, the CDR3 reads TGTGCCAGCAGTTTAGGGACAGGCAATTCACCCCTCCACTTT.

The chain combines TRBV6-5 with TRBJ1-1; D is uncertain. Germline CDR1 MNHEY, CDR2 SVGAGI. V gave up 2 bases and J gave up 4 bases, with 17 bases separating them. The CDR3 consists of 16 residues. The CDR3 sequence: CASSYGLVLRGTEAFF. DNA for the CDR3: TGTGCCAGCAGTTACGGGTTGGTCCTAAGAGGCACTGAAGCTTTCTTT.

The chain carries TRBV24-1 and TRBJ2-1; 7 bases match TRBD2. CDR1 and CDR2 from the germline V gene are KGHDR and SFDVKD. CDR3 length: 15 residues. V shed 9 bases and J 2 bases; nucleotides not matched to a gene: 9. The CDR3 DNA sequence: TGTGCCACCGGACCCACGGGGGGAGCCTACAATGAGCAGTTCTTC. Its protein is CATGPTGGAYNEQFF.

CDR3 sequence: CASSNGGAGETQYF. Here the CDR3 DNA reads TGTGCCAGCAGTAACGGGGGGGCCGGGGAGACCCAGTACTTC. V and J are TRBV7-2 and TRBJ2-5, with 8 nucleotides matching TRBD2. Germline V CDR1 and CDR2: SGHTA, FQGNSA. The CDR3 length is 14 residues. After removal of 6 bases from V and 5 bases from J, the junction contained 8 bases not matched to a gene.

This clonotype was counted only a few times. This chain's CDR3 is CASSLGRGRTLSYEQYF. Written as DNA, the CDR3 is TGTGCCAGCAGCTTAGGGAGGGGCAGAACCCTCTCCTACGAGCAGTACTTC. The chain is built from TRBV7-2 and TRBJ2-7; possibly TRBD2 for D (6 bases). This CDR3 is 17 amino acids long. Deletions cut 1 base from V and 0 bases from J, with 16 bases between. In germline, CDR1 is SGHTA, CDR2 FQGNSA.

This chain links TRBV6-6 with TRBJ2-7, with no clear D. The V and J ends lost 1 base and 4 bases respectively, with 8 bases between them. The germline CDR1 and CDR2 sequences are MNHNY and SVGAGI (reference sequence). The CDR3 sequence is 13 residues long. The CDR3 DNA sequence: TGTGCCAGCAGTTACTTCGATGGTTACGAGCAGTACTTC. It yields the protein CASSYFDGYEQYF.

V gene TRBV5-1 combines with J gene TRBJ2-5; D is perhaps TRBD1 (6 bases). Trimming pared 6 bases from V and 1 base from J, leaving 25 bases between. This CDR3 region has 18 residues. Germline CDR1 is SGHRS and CDR2 is YFSETQ. The CDR3 reads CASTSKTTLTGSQETQYF. The CDR3 DNA reads TGCGCCAGCACCTCCAAGACGACCCTGACAGGCTCCCAAGAGACCCAGTACTTC.

This clonotype was seen more than once but under ten times. One end of the junction fails to match germline, which may point to a read error. J is TRBJ2-7 and V is TRBV10-3; D unclear. The CDR3 spans 13 residues. Per germline, CDR1 ENHRY and CDR2 SYGVKD. CDR3 amino acids: CAISEGSAYKQYF. The CDR3 DNA reads as TGTGCCATCAGTGAAGGGTCAGCCTACAAGCAGTACTTC.

V usage is TRBV5-1 and J usage is TRBJ2-3; 11 bases are a match to TRBD2. CDR3 length equals 17 residues. V trimming: 1 base; J trimming: 0 bases; junction bases outside the gene matches: 4. The germline V gene encodes CDR1 SGHRS and CDR2 YFSETQ. CDR3 DNA sequence: TGCGCCAGCAGCTTGTTCTTAGCGGGAGGGAGCACAGATACGCAGTATTTT. It translates to CASSLFLAGGSTDTQYF.

This chain joins TRBV7-9 and TRBJ1-4; possible D gene TRBD1, 5 bases. Deletions cut 7 bases from V and 5 bases from J, with 14 bases between. Germline assignment: CDR1 SEHNR and CDR2 FQNEAQ (reference sequence). This CDR3 has 14 amino acids. In nucleotides, the CDR3 is TGTGCCAGCACCGCGGGGGTCGGGAATGAAAAACTGTTTTTT. This encodes CASTAGVGNEKLFF.

V gene TRBV12-3 or TRBV12-4 combines with J gene TRBJ2-1, with D perhaps given as TRBD1 or TRBD2 (5 bases each). Deletions cut 1 base from V and 8 bases from J, with 24 bases between. The CDR3 sequence is 18 residues long. CDR3 residues: CASSLGSGRAPLTDEQFF. CDR3 bases: TGTGCCAGCAGTTTAGGTTCGGGGCGGGCCCCCCTAACCGATGAGCAGTTCTTC.

The genes are TRBV29-1 and TRBJ1-2; no firm D call. Trimming removed 1 base at V and 3 bases at J, with 6 bases between. The CDR3 is 12 amino acids. Germline V lookup: CDR1 SQVTM, CDR2 ANQGSEA. CDR3 region: CSVEGTYYGYTF. The DNA of the CDR3 is TGCAGCGTTGAAGGGACCTACTATGGCTACACCTTC.

In DNA, the CDR3 is TGTGCCACCAGAGTCGGGACTAGCGAATCCGGGGAGCTGTTTTTT. Translated: CATRVGTSESGELFF. The chain combines TRBV24-1 with TRBJ2-2, with 10 bases matching TRBD2. V shed 7 bases and J 6 bases; nucleotides not matched to a gene: 7. The CDR3 spans 15 residues. CDR1 is KGHDR, CDR2 SFDVKD, per germline.

The J gene is TRBJ2-5, the V gene TRBV7-2; D call uncertain. The CDR3 totals 14 residues. Germline lookup yields CDR1 SGHTA and CDR2 FQGNSA. The V and J ends lost 4 bases and 1 base respectively, with 10 bases between them. The CDR3 is CASSSGPRQETQYF. DNA of the CDR3: TGTGCCAGCAGCTCCGGACCGCGCCAAGAGACCCAGTACTTC.

Of note for this clonotype: One junction end disagrees with the germline gene, perhaps due to a read error. The chain combines TRBV12-3 or TRBV12-4 with TRBJ2-7, with D uncertain. There are 13 residues in the CDR3. The CDR3 loop reads CASSLQLTYGQYF. In nucleotides, the CDR3 is TGTGCCAGCAGTTTACAGTTGACCTACGGGCAGTACTTC.

The chain carries TRBV7-8 and TRBJ2-3; D not certain. V shed 1 base and J shed 0 bases, with 8 bases lying between them. Per germline, CDR1 SGHVS and CDR2 FQNEAQ. CDR3 length: 15 residues. The CDR3 reads CASSLVGSSTDTQYF. The CDR3 DNA sequence: TGTGCCAGCAGCTTAGTAGGGTCTAGCACAGATACGCAGTATTTT.

This chain connects TRBV12-3 or TRBV12-4 to TRBJ2-7; maybe TRBD1 (6 bases). The CDR3 consists of 15 residues. Trimming left V 1 base short and J 7 bases short, with 17 bases between. CDR3 sequence reads: CASSLVSQGQGEQYF. The CDR3 DNA follows: TGTGCCAGCAGTTTAGTCTCGCAGGGGCAGGGAGAGCAGTACTTC.

This clonotype was observed many times. The J gene is TRBJ2-7, the V gene TRBV12-3 or TRBV12-4; D unclear. The V end lost 3 bases, the J end lost 5 bases, and 5 bases lay between the germline ends. The CDR3 covers 11 residues. The CDR3 nucleotides are TGTGCCAGCAGTTTGTCCCACGAGCAGTACTTC. This translates into CASSLSHEQYF.

The CDR3 DNA reads as TGCGCCAGCAGCGGGGGTTCTGGGTCTGGGGCCAACGTCCTGACTTTC. This sequence encodes CASSGGSGSGANVLTF. The chain is built from TRBV5-1 and TRBJ2-6; TRBD1 or TRBD2 may be the D gene (5 bases each). The germline gives CDR1 SGHRS, CDR2 YFSETQ. Trimming stripped 4 bases from V and 1 base from J, with 12 bases between. The CDR3 is 16 amino acids. Based on the CDR3 plus reference TRBV5-1 and TRBJ2-6, the full variable domain is KAGVTQTPRYLIKTRGQQVTLSCSPISGHRSVSWYQQTPGQGLQFLFEYFSETQRNKGNFPGRFSGRQFSNSRSEMNVSTLELGDSALYLCASSGGSGSGANVLTFGAGSRLTVL.

J is TRBJ2-6 and V is TRBV7-9, with D tentatively TRBD2 (6 bases). CDR3 size: 18 residues. The germline V gene has CDR1 SEHNR and CDR2 FQNEAQ (reference sequence). V lost 8 bases and J 0 bases, leaving 20 bases between the germline ends. The CDR3 nucleotides are TGTGCCAGCGGGGCGTGGAGGGCTGGTTACTCTGGGGCCAACGTCCTGACTTTC. It specifies CASGAWRAGYSGANVLTF.

There are a few counts of this clonotype. Being one base from a much bigger clone, this may be a read error. The V and J genes are TRBV6-6 and TRBJ2-1; D unresolved. The J call is in doubt because the DNA end fits TRBJ2-7 better. This CDR3 is 14 amino acids long. Germline V lookup: CDR1 MNHNY, CDR2 SVGAGI (reference sequence). In DNA form, the CDR3 reads TGTGCCAGCAGTTACTCCCAGGTTTACAATGAGCAGTACTTC. Translating gives CASSYSQVYNEQYF.

V is TRBV12-3 or TRBV12-4 and J is TRBJ2-7; D is ambiguous. CDR3 length equals 13 residues. Trimming took 5 bases from V and 4 from J, leaving 12 bases between them. The CDR3 nucleotides are TGTGCCAGCAGTCCCCCTCTTTGGTACGAGCAGTACTTC. Translated: CASSPPLWYEQYF.

The chain employs TRBV5-6 and TRBJ2-1, with TRBD1 as a possible D gene (7 bases). Germline V lookup: CDR1 SGHDT, CDR2 YYEEEE. Trimming removed 4 bases from V and 9 bases from J, with 20 bases in between. The CDR3 sequence is 15 residues long. This CDR3 reads CASSPRTGLTSEQFF. The CDR3, as DNA: TGTGCCAGCAGCCCACGGACAGGATTGACTAGTGAGCAGTTCTTC.

This clonotype was observed a handful of times. The V gene is TRBV12-3 or TRBV12-4, the J gene TRBJ2-5; the D gene is possibly TRBD2 (5 bases). The V and J ends lost 5 bases and 4 bases respectively, with 17 bases between them. The CDR3 length is 15 residues. The CDR3 DNA reads TGTGCCAGCAGTGTCGCGGTAGGGAGCTCAGAGACCCAGTACTTC. It translates to CASSVAVGSSETQYF.

This clonotype was seen only a few times. The rearrangement links TRBV5-1 to TRBJ1-6; weak D call: TRBD1 (5 bases). The CDR3 is 14 amino acids. The germline V and J ends were trimmed by 0 bases and 9 bases, with 10 bases remaining between them. Germline V lookup: CDR1 SGHRS, CDR2 YFSETQ. The CDR3 protein is CASSLAGGGSPLHF. For the CDR3, the DNA is TGCGCCAGCAGCTTGGCCGGGGGAGGTTCACCCCTCCACTTT.

The gene calls are TRBV4-2 and TRBJ2-1; TRBD2 matches at 8 bases. Germline assignment: CDR1 LGHNA and CDR2 YNFKEQ. CDR3 length equals 16 residues. J was trimmed by 7 bases and V by 0 bases; bases with no gene match: 8. The CDR3 DNA reads as TGTGCCAGCAGCCAAGATAAGCGGGGGCTTCGGAATGAGCAGTTCTTC. Its translation is CASSQDKRGLRNEQFF.